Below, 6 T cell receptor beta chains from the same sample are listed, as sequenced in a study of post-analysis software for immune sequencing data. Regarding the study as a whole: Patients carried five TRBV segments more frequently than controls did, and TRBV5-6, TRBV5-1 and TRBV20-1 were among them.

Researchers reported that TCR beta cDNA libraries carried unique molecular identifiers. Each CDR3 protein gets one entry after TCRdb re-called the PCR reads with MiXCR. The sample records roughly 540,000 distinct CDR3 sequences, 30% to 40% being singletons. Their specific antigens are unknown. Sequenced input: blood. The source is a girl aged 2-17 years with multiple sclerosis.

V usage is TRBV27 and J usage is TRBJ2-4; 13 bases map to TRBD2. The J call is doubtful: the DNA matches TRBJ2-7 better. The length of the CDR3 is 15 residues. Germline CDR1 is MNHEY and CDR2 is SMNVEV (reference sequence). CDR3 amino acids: CASSLRTSGGYEQYF. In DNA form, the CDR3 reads TGTGCCAGCAGTTTACGGACTAGCGGGGGCTACGAGCAGTACTTC.

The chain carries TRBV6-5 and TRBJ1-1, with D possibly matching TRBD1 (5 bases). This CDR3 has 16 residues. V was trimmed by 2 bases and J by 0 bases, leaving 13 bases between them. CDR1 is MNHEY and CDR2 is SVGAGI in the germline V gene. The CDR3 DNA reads TGTGCCAGCAGTTACGCTCTCAGGGCAATGAACACTGAAGCTTTCTTT. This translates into CASSYALRAMNTEAFF.

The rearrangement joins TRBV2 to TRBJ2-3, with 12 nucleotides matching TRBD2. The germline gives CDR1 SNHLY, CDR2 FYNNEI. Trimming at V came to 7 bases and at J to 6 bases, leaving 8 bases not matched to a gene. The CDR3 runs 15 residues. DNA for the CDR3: TGTGCCAGCACCCGACTAGCGGGGGCCCCGGATACGCAGTATTTT. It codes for CASTRLAGAPDTQYF.

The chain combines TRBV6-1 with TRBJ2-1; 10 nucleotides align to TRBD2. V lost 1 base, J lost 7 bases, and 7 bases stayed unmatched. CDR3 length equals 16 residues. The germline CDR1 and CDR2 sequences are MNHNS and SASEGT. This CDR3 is CASSEGAGLASNEQFF. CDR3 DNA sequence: TGTGCCAGCAGTGAAGGTGCGGGACTAGCGAGTAATGAGCAGTTCTTC.

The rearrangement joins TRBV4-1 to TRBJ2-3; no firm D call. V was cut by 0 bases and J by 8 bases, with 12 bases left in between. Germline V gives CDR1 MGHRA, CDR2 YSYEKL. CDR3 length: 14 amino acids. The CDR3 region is CASSQDSRAGTQYF. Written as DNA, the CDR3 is TGCGCCAGCAGCCAAGATTCCCGCGCAGGTACGCAGTATTTT.

The CDR3 loop is CANSADGQGSRYTF. The CDR3 region has the DNA TGTGCCAACAGCGCTGATGGACAGGGCTCCCGCTACACCTTC. The chain joins TRBV6-1 to TRBJ1-2; 8 positions agree with TRBD1. Germline lookup yields CDR1 MNHNS and CDR2 SASEGT. The CDR3 covers 14 residues. The J segment lost 9 bases and the V segment lost 10 bases, leaving 16 bases of the junction unmatched.